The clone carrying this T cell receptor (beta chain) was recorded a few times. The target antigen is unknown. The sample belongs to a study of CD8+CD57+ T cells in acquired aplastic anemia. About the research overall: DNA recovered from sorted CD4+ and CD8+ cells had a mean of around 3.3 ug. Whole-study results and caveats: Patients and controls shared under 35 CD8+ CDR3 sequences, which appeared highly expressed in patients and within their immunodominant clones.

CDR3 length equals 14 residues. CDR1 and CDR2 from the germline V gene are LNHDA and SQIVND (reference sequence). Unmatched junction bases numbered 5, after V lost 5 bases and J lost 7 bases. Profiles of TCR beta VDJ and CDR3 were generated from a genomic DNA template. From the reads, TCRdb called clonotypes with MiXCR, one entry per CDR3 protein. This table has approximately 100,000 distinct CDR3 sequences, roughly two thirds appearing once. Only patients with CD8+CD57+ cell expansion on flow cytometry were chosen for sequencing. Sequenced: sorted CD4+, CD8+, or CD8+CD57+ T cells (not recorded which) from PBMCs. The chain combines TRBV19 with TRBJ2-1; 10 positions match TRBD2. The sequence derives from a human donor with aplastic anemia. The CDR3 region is CASSPGLANNEQFF. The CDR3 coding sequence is TGTGCCAGTAGTCCGGGACTAGCGAATAATGAGCAGTTCTTC.